Below, 7 T cell receptor beta chains from the same sample are listed, as sequenced in a study of T cell responses to AZD1222 COVID-19 vaccine. The repertoire was sequenced with immunoSEQ multiplex PCR; TCRdb's copy has only in-frame clones and lacks some. Of about 70,000 clones listed, about 80% are singletons. Sequenced material: peripheral blood, taken 28 days after the second AZD1222 dose. These receptors all come from an adult who received the AZD1222 COVID-19 vaccine.

The table lists this clone with a few counts. This chain uses TRBV25-1 with TRBJ1-2; 9 nucleotides match TRBD1. Trimming took 5 bases from V and 4 from J; bases not matched to a gene: 5. The CDR3 has 14 residues. The germline V gene has CDR1 MGHDK and CDR2 SYGVNS. The CDR3: CASSLTGGAYGYTF. Written as DNA, the CDR3 is TGTGCCAGCAGTTTAACAGGGGGCGCCTATGGCTACACCTTC.

The chain combines TRBV4-2 with TRBJ2-2; no definite D call. Germline V gene sequence: CDR1 LGHNA, CDR2 YNFKEQ. The germline V and J ends were trimmed by 6 bases and 2 bases, with 10 bases remaining between them. This CDR3 has 14 residues. The CDR3 sequence is CASRRASNTGELFF. CDR3 sequence (DNA): TGTGCCAGCAGAAGGGCATCAAACACCGGGGAGCTGTTTTTT.

V gene TRBV7-2 combines with J gene TRBJ1-2; 8 bases map to TRBD1. V shed 2 bases and J 2 bases; nucleotides not matched to a gene: 1. CDR3 length: 14 residues. The V gene's germline CDR1 is SGHTA and CDR2 FQGNSA. CDR3 sequence (DNA): TGTGCCAGCAGCTTACAGGGGGCGAACTATGGCTACACCTTC. Its protein product is CASSLQGANYGYTF.

The genes are TRBV5-1 and TRBJ2-5, with 16 bases identical to TRBD2. The CDR3 runs to 16 residues. Germline CDR1 reads SGHRS; CDR2 reads YFSETQ. V lost 9 bases and J lost 5; bases outside the gene matches: 10. CDR3 loop: CATKQGLAGGPETQYF. CDR3 DNA sequence: TGCGCCACCAAGCAGGGACTAGCGGGGGGGCCGGAGACCCAGTACTTC.

This sequence joins TRBV3-1 (or the pseudogene TRBV3-2) and TRBJ1-2, with D uncertain. Germline V gives CDR1 LGHDT, CDR2 YNNKEL (reference sequence). There are 16 residues in the CDR3. V was pared by 4 bases and J by 6 bases, with 21 bases between. The CDR3 reads CASSRGWGSSEDGYTF. In DNA, the CDR3 is TGTGCCAGCAGCCGAGGGTGGGGAAGTAGTGAGGATGGCTACACCTTC.

The rearrangement uses TRBV7-6 and TRBJ2-5; no firm D call. The V end lost 4 bases, the J end lost 5 bases, and 11 bases lay between the germline ends. The CDR3 totals 13 residues. Germline V gene data show CDR1 as SGHVS and CDR2 as FNYEAQ. CDR3 bases: TGTGCCAGCAGCTCCGATGCAGCTGAGACCCAGTACTTC. This encodes CASSSDAAETQYF.

The chain combines TRBV18 with TRBJ2-7; TRBD1 agrees at 8 bases. Germline V gives CDR1 KGHSH, CDR2 LQKENI. With V trimmed by 3 bases and J by 4 bases, 2 bases remained unmatched. This CDR3 has 13 amino acids. DNA for the CDR3: TGTGCCAGCTCACCTACAGGGGGATACGAGCAGTACTTC. This gives the protein CASSPTGGYEQYF.